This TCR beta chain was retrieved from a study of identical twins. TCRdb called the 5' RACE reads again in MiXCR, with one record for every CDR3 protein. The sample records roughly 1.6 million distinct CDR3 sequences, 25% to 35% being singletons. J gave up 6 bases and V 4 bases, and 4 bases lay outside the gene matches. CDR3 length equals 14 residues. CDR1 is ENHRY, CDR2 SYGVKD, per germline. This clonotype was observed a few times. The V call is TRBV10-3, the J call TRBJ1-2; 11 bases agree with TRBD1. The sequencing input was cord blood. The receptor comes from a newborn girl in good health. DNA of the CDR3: TGTGCCATCAGTGGGACAGGGGGCGCGGATGGCTACACCTTC. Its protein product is CAISGTGGADGYTF.